The clone carrying this T cell receptor (beta chain) appeared a single time. This sample is part of a study of blood T cell repertoires in COVID-19. Whole-study context: Whether acute or convalescent, the COVID-19 samples came from the United States, Italy and Spain.

Using immunoSEQ multiplex PCR, the repertoire was profiled, and TCRdb retains in-frame clones only, with some absent. The sample records 35,000 to 40,000 clones, about 88% being singletons. From germline, CDR1 is SGDLS and CDR2 YYNGEE. Germline trimming cut 1 base from V and 0 bases from J; bases unmatched to any gene: 0. The CDR3 is 15 amino acids. The chain joins TRBV9 to TRBJ2-3; TRBD2 matches 9 bases. Specimen: peripheral blood. The receptor's source is a man aged 55 to 70 with active COVID-19. This CDR3 is CASSVTSGSTDTQYF. The DNA of the CDR3 is TGTGCCAGCAGCGTAACTAGCGGGAGCACAGATACGCAGTATTTT.